This TCR beta chain was captured by sequencing in a study of blood T cell repertoires in COVID-19 (dated by TCRdb to 2018 to 2021). Notes on the research overall: Collaborator samples came from the United States, Italy and Spain and covered acute and convalescent phases of COVID-19. The material from the prospective study consisted of cDNA or gDNA derived from T cells, B-cell-depleted T cells, or PBMCs. Deeply sampled blood TCRbeta repertoires from subjects exposed to, actively infected with, or recovered from COVID-19 were included in the dataset. The repertoires were released in a freely available public database intended as a resource for research on the immune response to SARS-CoV-2. The samples were drawn from two sources: the first 160 participants of the ongoing ImmuneRACE study, and over 950 subjects contributed by 6 global collaborators. Sample metadata almost always included a de-identified subject ID, COVID-19 status, age in years and sex. Where available, HLA class I and class II types were obtained from metadata supplied by the sample provider rather than from assay-based typing. The paper as a whole reports these results and caveats: The amount of clinical and demographic metadata varied by source and participant and was provided uncurated.

TCRbeta CDR3 regions were amplified from genomic DNA by means of the immunoSEQ Assay, a bias-controlled multiplex PCR. The authors processed their data as follows. Within the assay, amplification of reference gene primers was used to estimate how many nucleated cells each sample contained. To quantify the absolute abundance of each unique TCRbeta CDR3 rearrangement, sequence reads were collapsed and filtered. Productive Simpson clonality was computed per sample as the square root of Simpson's diversity index over productive rearrangements. The immuneACCESS repertoire file appears here via TCRdb, limited to in-frame rearrangements. These files lack a portion of the clones; in checked studies, under half of the deficit traces to unresolved V genes, and the cause of the others is not known. V, J and clone size are those of that table, while D and trimming were read from the DNA. Within this sample are approximately 19,000 clones, with roughly 90% of them counted one time only. The ten largest make up around 11% of the sample.

V is pruned by 4 bases and J by 6 bases, leaving 10 bases of the junction without a gene match. Counted from cysteine to phenylalanine, this CDR3 has 14 amino acids. The retained sequence is limited to the CDR3, 42 bases, with the frame set at the first base. Looking up the germline V gene yields CDR1 SGHRS and CDR2 YFSETQ. To note about this clone: Its antigen is still unknown. Per-base qualities were not stored, and no clone one base away is much larger.

Collaborating institutions collected whole blood in K2EDTA tubes following their own protocols. For TCRbeta analysis, collaborators shipped samples in one of three forms: frozen whole blood, isolated PBMCs, or DNA extracted from either of those sample types. The sequence derives from a human donor in a cohort sampled during active COVID-19. The donor label of this sample is uncertain. The sample comprised peripheral blood. The chain is assembled from TRBV5-1 and TRBJ2-7; TRBD2 lines up with 7 middle nucleotides. The nucleotide sequence is TGCGCCAGCAGCGAGACTAGCCTCAAGGGCGAGCAGTACTTC. Its coded protein is CASSETSLKGEQYF.